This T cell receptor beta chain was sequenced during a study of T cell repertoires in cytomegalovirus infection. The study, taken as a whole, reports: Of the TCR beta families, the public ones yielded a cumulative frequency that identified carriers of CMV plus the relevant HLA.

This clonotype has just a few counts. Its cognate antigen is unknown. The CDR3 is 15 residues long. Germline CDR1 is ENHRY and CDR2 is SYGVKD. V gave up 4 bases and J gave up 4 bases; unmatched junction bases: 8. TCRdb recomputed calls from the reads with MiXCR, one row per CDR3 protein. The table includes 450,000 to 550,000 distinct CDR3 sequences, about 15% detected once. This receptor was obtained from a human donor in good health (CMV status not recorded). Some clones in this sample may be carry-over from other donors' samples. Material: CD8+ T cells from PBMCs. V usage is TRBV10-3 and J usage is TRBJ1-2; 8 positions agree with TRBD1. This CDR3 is CAISVTGGTGYGYTF. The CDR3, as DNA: TGTGCCATCAGTGTAACAGGGGGGACCGGCTATGGCTACACCTTC.